This T cell receptor (beta chain) comes out of a study of blood T cell repertoires in COVID-19. About the study: The cDNA or gDNA used as material had been derived from T cells, B-cell-depleted T cells, or PBMCs.

Self-reported history from a screening survey and questionnaire set each donor's cohort. Cohort 3 donors were reported recovered after two negative PCRs, clearance, or symptom resolution. Trimming cost V 3 bases and J 3 bases, with 15 bases left between them. CDR3 size: 16 residues. Germline V gives CDR1 LNHNV, CDR2 YYDKDF (reference sequence). In the study's own analysis: How many nucleated cells were present was estimated from reference gene primer amplification. Some clones are missing from TCRdb's copy, which holds only in-frame ones; the method was immunoSEQ multiplex PCR. From that table come the V and J calls and clone size; the DNA was used to work out D and trimming. The sample contains some 270,000 clones, 80% to 90% of which appear only once.

The rearrangement links TRBV15 to TRBJ1-5; a possible D gene is TRBD1 (5 bases). The source of this sequence is a woman aged 25 to 39 who had recovered from COVID-19. The sample comprised PBMCs or T cells enriched from blood (not recorded which). CDR3 region: CATSRGGQGPNQPQHF. Here the CDR3 DNA reads TGTGCCACCAGCAGGGGAGGGCAGGGACCCAATCAGCCCCAGCATTTT.